These 15 T cell receptor beta chains share one sample of origin, sequenced in a study of T cells in women clearing cervical HPV infection. TCRdb keeps only in-frame clones here, not all; method: immunoSEQ multiplex PCR. This sample carries tens of thousands of clones, with about 9.1% going to the ten biggest clones. The sample taken for sequencing was blood buffy coat. These receptors were collected from a woman aged 18 to 75 with a cervical HPV16 infection that either progressed to CIN3+ or cleared (not recorded which).

Of note for this clone: Sequencing ends 3 residues short of the CDR3 end; the germline J gene provides the rest. This rearrangement joins TRBV7-9 to TRBJ2-3; 8 bases line up with TRBD2. Germline V gene sequence: CDR1 SEHNR, CDR2 FQNEAQ (reference sequence). V shed 7 bases and J 6 bases; nucleotides not matched to a gene: 12. This CDR3 spans 15 amino acids. The CDR3 sequence is CASTRTSLSIDTQYF. CDR3 DNA (partial): TGTGCCAGCACCCGGACTAGCTTAAGTATTGATACG.

Note on this clone: Coverage ceases 3 residues before the CDR3 finishes, and the germline J gene fills in the end. The chain couples TRBV20-1 to TRBJ1-6; 8 positions match TRBD1. V lost 0 bases to trimming and J lost 7 bases; unmatched junction nucleotides: 5. CDR1 is DFQATT, CDR2 SNEGSKA, per germline (reference sequence). The CDR3 has 15 amino acids. The CDR3 is CSARDIHRGNSPLHF. The part of the CDR3 DNA that was read is TGCAGTGCTAGAGATATTCACAGGGGGAATTCACCC.

Worth noting for this clone: The read is 3 residues too short to cover the CDR3 end, so that end is filled in from the germline J gene. V and J are TRBV14 and TRBJ2-5; TRBD1 aligns across 8 bases. Unmatched junction bases numbered 7, after V lost 4 bases and J lost 3 bases. The CDR3 extends over 15 amino acids. Germline V gene lookup returns CDR1 SGHDN and CDR2 FVKESK. The CDR3 protein is CASSPRDRWKETQYF. The CDR3 DNA, read in part, is TGTGCCAGCAGCCCCCGGGACAGGTGGAAAGAGACC.

This CDR3 reads CSAPGKGGTEAFF. The sequenced CDR3 bases are TGCAGTGCACCAGGGAAAGGGGGAACTGAA. V gene TRBV20-1 combines with J gene TRBJ1-1; weak D call: TRBD1 (6 bases). The read ends 3 residues before the CDR3 terminus; that terminus is restored from the germline J gene. This CDR3 has 13 amino acids. Per the germline V gene, CDR1 is DFQATT and CDR2 is SNEGSKA (reference sequence). The V end lost 6 bases, the J end lost 5 bases, and 16 bases lay between the germline ends.

As for this clone: The read ends 3 residues before the CDR3 terminus; that terminus is restored from the germline J gene. The V and J genes are TRBV11-2 and TRBJ1-1; 7 bases align to TRBD1. CDR1 and CDR2 from the germline V gene are SGHAT and FQNNGV. V trimming: 5 bases; J trimming: 0 bases; junction bases outside the gene matches: 6. The CDR3 extends over 15 amino acids. The CDR3 here is CASSIYRGLNTEAFF. The CDR3 bases that were read are TGTGCCAGCAGCATTTACAGGGGCCTGAACACTGAA.

Concerning this clone itself: At one of its ends the junction is not consistent with the germline gene, which may arise from a read error. The read ends 3 residues before the CDR3 terminus; that terminus is restored from the germline J gene. V and J are TRBV4-2 and TRBJ2-5; TRBD2 might be the D (5 bases). The CDR3 consists of 14 residues. CDR1 and CDR2 (germline): LGHNA, YNFKEQ. The part of the CDR3 DNA that was read is TGCGCCAGCAGCCAAGTTCGGGGTGAAGAGACC. Translating gives CASSQVRGEET. The complete CDR3 sequence is CASSQVRGEETQYF.

For this clone: The CDR3 is cut off 3 residues early in the read; its end comes from the germline J gene. The chain links TRBV5-1 to TRBJ2-2, with 8 bases identical to TRBD2. The V segment lost 0 bases and the J segment 0 bases; nucleotides outside the gene matches: 4. The CDR3 consists of 17 residues. Germline V gene data show CDR1 as SGHRS and CDR2 as YFSETQ. CDR3 region: CASSLAVAGPNTGELFF. The covered CDR3 bases are TGCGCCAGCAGCTTGGCCGTAGCGGGGCCGAACACCGGGGAG. Together with reference TRBV5-1 and TRBJ2-2, the CDR3 gives the full variable domain: KAGVTQTPRYLIKTRGQQVTLSCSPISGHRSVSWYQQTPGQGLQFLFEYFSETQRNKGNFPGRFSGRQFSNSRSEMNVSTLELGDSALYLCASSLAVAGPNTGELFFGEGSRLTVL.

Remarks on this clone: The CDR3 goes on 3 residues after the read ends, and that part is filled in from the germline J gene. V is TRBV5-1 and J is TRBJ2-1; maybe TRBD1 (6 bases). Germline CDR1 reads SGHRS; CDR2 reads YFSETQ. CDR3 length equals 15 residues. With 6 bases removed from V and 0 bases from J, the gap between germline ends came to 13 bases. The CDR3 DNA, read in part, is TGCGCCAGCATCGGACAGTTAGTCTCCTACAATGAG. Amino acids: CASIGQLVSYNE. The whole CDR3 is CASIGQLVSYNEQFF.

Concerning this clone: The sequence runs out 3 residues before the end of the CDR3; the remainder is reconstructed from the germline J gene. The gene calls are TRBV6-2 or TRBV6-3 and TRBJ2-3; tentatively, D is TRBD1 (6 bases). V was trimmed by 5 bases and J by 2 bases, leaving 14 bases between them. Per the germline V gene, CDR1 is MNHEY and CDR2 is SVGEGT. The CDR3 spans 15 residues. The sequenced part of the CDR3 DNA is TGTGCCAGCAGTGACCACAGGGCTTACACAGATACG. This codes for CASSDHRAYTDT. In full, the CDR3 reads CASSDHRAYTDTQYF.

A remark on this clone: The read comes to an end 3 residues before the CDR3 does, leaving the germline J gene to fill in the end. The chain has TRBV11-3 and TRBJ1-2; no reliable D call. The CDR3 loop spans 13 amino acids. Per the germline V gene, CDR1 is SGHNT and CDR2 is YENEEA. This CDR3 reads CASSLEAGEGYTF. The sequenced part of the CDR3 DNA is TGTGCCAGCAGCTTAGAAGCCGGGGAAGGC.

On this clone: The CDR3 end falls 3 residues outside the read, so it is completed with the germline J gene. The J gene is TRBJ2-2, the V gene TRBV6-2 or TRBV6-3; D remains unclear. V shed 2 bases and J shed 6 bases, with 13 bases lying between them. The CDR3 loop spans 15 amino acids. Per the germline V gene, CDR1 is MNHEY and CDR2 is SVGEGT. Incomplete CDR3 DNA: TGTGCCAGCAGTTACCCCCTATCAAAACCCGGGGAG. This encodes CASSYPLSKPGE. Given in full, the CDR3 is CASSYPLSKPGELFF.

As concerns this clone: The read stops 3 residues short of the end of the CDR3; the missing end is completed from the germline J gene. The gene calls are TRBV7-9 and TRBJ2-3; D gene unclear. This CDR3 comprises 13 residues. Germline loops: CDR1 SEHNR, CDR2 FQNEAQ (reference sequence). The V end lost 4 bases, the J end lost 0 bases, and 5 bases lay between the germline ends. CDR3 sequence reads: CASSSVSTDTQYF. The CDR3 DNA, read in part, is TGTGCCAGCAGCTCCGTCAGCACAGATACG.

About this clone itself: From the germline J gene comes the end of the CDR3, since the read stops 3 residues before it. This chain joins TRBV5-1 and TRBJ1-2; D remains unclear. Trimming shortened V by 3 bases and J by 3 bases, and 12 bases separated the two germline ends. This CDR3 comprises 14 residues. Germline CDR1 is SGHRS and CDR2 is YFSETQ. CDR3 in amino acids: CASSSNQDYYGYTF. The part of the CDR3 DNA that was read is TGCGCCAGCAGCTCAAACCAGGACTACTATGGC. Drawing the rest from reference TRBV5-1 and TRBJ1-2, the complete variable domain is KAGVTQTPRYLIKTRGQQVTLSCSPISGHRSVSWYQQTPGQGLQFLFEYFSETQRNKGNFPGRFSGRQFSNSRSEMNVSTLELGDSALYLCASSSNQDYYGYTFGSGTRLTVV.

Points on this clone: The read halts 3 residues ahead of the CDR3 end, with the missing end drawn from the germline J gene. This sequence joins TRBV4-1 and TRBJ1-6; 8 bases match TRBD1. V dropped 4 bases and J dropped 8; count of bases not matched to a gene: 7. This CDR3 region has 15 residues. Germline loops: CDR1 MGHRA, CDR2 YSYEKL. The sequenced CDR3 bases are TGCGCCAGCAGCCCAACAGGGGGAAAATATTCACCC. This codes for CASSPTGGKYSP. The complete CDR3 sequence is CASSPTGGKYSPLHF.

In the case of this clone: The sequence runs out 3 residues before the end of the CDR3; the remainder is reconstructed from the germline J gene. This sequence joins TRBV19 and TRBJ2-7; tentatively, D is TRBD1 (8 bases). CDR1 LNHDA and CDR2 SQIVND come from the germline V gene (reference sequence). Trimming removed 5 bases from V and 3 bases from J, with 14 bases in between. This CDR3 is built from 14 residues. CDR3 DNA, as far as it was read: TGTGCCAGTAGTCCAAACAGGGGGGGCTACGAG. It yields the protein CASSPNRGGYE. The full CDR3 protein is CASSPNRGGYEQYF.